Sequencing of this T cell receptor beta chain was carried out in a study of immune evolution from preneoplasia to lung adenocarcinoma. Study-wide results and caveats: Normal lung had highest clonality; later lesions appeared denser, more diverse.

CDR3 size: 16 residues. Germline lookup yields CDR1 SGHDT and CDR2 YYEEEE. Trimming removed 0 bases from V and 0 bases from J, with 10 bases in between. Assay used: immunoSEQ multiplex PCR; TCRdb lists only in-frame clones, some missing. The data show about 4,100 clones, around 86% seen once. Worth noting for this clone: As yet, its antigen is unknown.

The V and J genes are TRBV5-6 and TRBJ2-1, with D uncertain. The TCR sequence derives from a donor of 70 years or more with lung adenocarcinoma. The specimen was FFPE minimally invasive lung adenocarcinoma tissue. CDR3: CASSLVGPSSYNEQFF. The CDR3 nucleotides read TGTGCCAGCAGCTTGGTTGGTCCTAGCTCCTACAATGAGCAGTTCTTC.